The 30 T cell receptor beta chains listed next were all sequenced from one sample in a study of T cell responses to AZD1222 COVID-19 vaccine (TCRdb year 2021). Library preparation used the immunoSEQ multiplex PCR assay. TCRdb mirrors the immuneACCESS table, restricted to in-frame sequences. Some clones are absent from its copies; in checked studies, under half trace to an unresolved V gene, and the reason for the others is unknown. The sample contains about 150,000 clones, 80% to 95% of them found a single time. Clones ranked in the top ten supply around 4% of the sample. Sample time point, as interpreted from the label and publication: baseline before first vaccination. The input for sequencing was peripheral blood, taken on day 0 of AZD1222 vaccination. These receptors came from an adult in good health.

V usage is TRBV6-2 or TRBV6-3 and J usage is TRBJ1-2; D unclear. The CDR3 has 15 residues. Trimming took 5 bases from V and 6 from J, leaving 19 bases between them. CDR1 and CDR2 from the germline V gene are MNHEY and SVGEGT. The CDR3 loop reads CASSRRTQGTDGYTF. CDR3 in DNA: TGTGCCAGCAGTCGCAGAACACAAGGCACCGATGGCTACACCTTC.

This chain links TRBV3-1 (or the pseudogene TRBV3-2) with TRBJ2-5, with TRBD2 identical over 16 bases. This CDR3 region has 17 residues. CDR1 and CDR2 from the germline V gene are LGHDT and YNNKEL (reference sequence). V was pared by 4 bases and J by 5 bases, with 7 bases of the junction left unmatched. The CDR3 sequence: CASSPGLAGGPRETQYF. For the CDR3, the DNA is TGTGCCAGCAGCCCGGGACTAGCGGGAGGGCCGAGGGAGACCCAGTACTTC.

The DNA for the CDR3 is TGTGCCAGCAGATGGACAGGGGGCAGTGAAGCTTTCTTT. Translating it yields CASRWTGGSEAFF. The gene calls are TRBV6-5 and TRBJ1-1, with 11 bases that match TRBD1. The CDR3 runs to 13 residues. Germline loops: CDR1 MNHEY, CDR2 SVGAGI. V lost 6 bases to trimming and J lost 7 bases; unmatched junction nucleotides: 4.

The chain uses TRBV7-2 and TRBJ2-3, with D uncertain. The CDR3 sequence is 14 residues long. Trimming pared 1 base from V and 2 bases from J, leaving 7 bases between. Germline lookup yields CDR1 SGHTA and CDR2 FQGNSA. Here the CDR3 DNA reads TGTGCCAGCAGCTTAGGAGGTTTCACAGATACGCAGTATTTT. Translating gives CASSLGGFTDTQYF. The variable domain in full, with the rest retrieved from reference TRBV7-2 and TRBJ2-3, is GAGVSQSPSNKVTEKGKDVELRCDPISGHTALYWYRQSLGQGLEFLIYFQGNSAPDKSGLPSDRFSAERTGGSVSTLTIQRTQQEDSAVYLCASSLGGFTDTQYFGPGTRLTVL.

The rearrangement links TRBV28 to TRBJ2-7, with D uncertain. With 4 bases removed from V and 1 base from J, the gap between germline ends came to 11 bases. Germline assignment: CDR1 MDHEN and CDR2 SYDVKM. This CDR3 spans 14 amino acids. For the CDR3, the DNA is TGTGCCAGCAGTTCCCTCGACGGGTCCTACGAGCAGTACTTC. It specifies CASSSLDGSYEQYF.

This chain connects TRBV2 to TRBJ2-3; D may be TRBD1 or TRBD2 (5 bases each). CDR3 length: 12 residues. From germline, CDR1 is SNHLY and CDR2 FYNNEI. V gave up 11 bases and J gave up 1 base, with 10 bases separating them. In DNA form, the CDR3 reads TGTGCCGGGGGTAGGCGCACAGATACGCAGTATTTT. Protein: CAGGRRTDTQYF.

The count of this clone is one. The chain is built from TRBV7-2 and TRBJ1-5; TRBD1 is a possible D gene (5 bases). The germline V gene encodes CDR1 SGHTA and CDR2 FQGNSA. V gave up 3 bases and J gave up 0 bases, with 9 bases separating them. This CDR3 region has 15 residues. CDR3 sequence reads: CASSLTELSNQPQHF. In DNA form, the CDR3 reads TGTGCCAGCAGCTTGACAGAACTTAGCAATCAGCCCCAGCATTTT.

CDR3 coding DNA: TGTGCCAGCAGCCCGACTAGCTCCTACAATGAGCAGTTCTTC. This sequence encodes CASSPTSSYNEQFF. V usage is TRBV5-4 and J usage is TRBJ2-1, with D perhaps TRBD2 (6 bases). The CDR3 sequence is 14 residues long. Germline assignment: CDR1 SGHNT and CDR2 YYREEE (reference sequence). V dropped 4 bases and J dropped 0 bases, with 8 bases sitting between them.

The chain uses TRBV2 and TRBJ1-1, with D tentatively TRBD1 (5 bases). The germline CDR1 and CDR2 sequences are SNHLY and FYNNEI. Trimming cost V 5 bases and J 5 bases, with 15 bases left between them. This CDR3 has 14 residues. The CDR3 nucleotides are TGTGCCAGCAGTCCTCACAGGATTGGTACTGAAGCTTTCTTT. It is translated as CASSPHRIGTEAFF.

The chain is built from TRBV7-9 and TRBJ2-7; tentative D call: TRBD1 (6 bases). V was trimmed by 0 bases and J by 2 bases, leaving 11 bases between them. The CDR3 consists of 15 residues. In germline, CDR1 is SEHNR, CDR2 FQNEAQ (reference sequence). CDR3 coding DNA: TGTGCCAGCAGCTTAGCGTTGGACAGAACCTACGAGCAGTACTTC. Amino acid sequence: CASSLALDRTYEQYF.

In DNA, the CDR3 is TGCGCCAGCAGCTTGGCGGGAGGGCCAGGGAATACGCAGTATTTT. This codes for CASSLAGGPGNTQYF. The genes are TRBV5-1 and TRBJ2-3, with 8 bases lining up with TRBD2. The CDR3 is 15 amino acids. Germline lookup yields CDR1 SGHRS and CDR2 YFSETQ. Germline trimming cut 0 bases from V and 7 bases from J; bases unmatched to any gene: 7.

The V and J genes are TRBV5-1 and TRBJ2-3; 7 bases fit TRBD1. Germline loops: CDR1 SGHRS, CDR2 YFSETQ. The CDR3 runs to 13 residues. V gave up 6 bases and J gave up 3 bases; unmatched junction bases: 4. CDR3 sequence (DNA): TGCGCCAGCACTGTACAGGGGACAGATACGCAGTATTTT. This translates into CASTVQGTDTQYF. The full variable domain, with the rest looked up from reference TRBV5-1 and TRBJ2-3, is KAGVTQTPRYLIKTRGQQVTLSCSPISGHRSVSWYQQTPGQGLQFLFEYFSETQRNKGNFPGRFSGRQFSNSRSEMNVSTLELGDSALYLCASTVQGTDTQYFGPGTRLTVL.

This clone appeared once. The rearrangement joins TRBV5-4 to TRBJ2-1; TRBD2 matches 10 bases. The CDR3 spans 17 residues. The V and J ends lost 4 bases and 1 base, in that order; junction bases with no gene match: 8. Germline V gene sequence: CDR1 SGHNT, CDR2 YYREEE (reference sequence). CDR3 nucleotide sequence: TGTGCCAGCAGCCCGAGGAGGACTAGCGGTTCCTACAATGAGCAGTTCTTC. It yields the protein CASSPRRTSGSYNEQFF.

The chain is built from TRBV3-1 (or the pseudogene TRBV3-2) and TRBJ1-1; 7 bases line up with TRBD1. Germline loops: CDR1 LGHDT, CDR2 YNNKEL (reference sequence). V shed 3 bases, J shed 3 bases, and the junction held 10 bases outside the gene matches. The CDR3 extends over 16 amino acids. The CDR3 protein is CASSQGFFTGDTEAFF. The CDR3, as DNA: TGTGCCAGCAGCCAGGGGTTTTTTACAGGGGACACTGAAGCTTTCTTT.

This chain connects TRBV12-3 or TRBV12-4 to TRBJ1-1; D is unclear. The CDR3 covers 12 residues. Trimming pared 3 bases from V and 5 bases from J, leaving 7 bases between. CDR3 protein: CASSLTGTEAFF. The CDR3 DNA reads TGTGCCAGCAGTTTGACGGGGACTGAAGCTTTCTTT.

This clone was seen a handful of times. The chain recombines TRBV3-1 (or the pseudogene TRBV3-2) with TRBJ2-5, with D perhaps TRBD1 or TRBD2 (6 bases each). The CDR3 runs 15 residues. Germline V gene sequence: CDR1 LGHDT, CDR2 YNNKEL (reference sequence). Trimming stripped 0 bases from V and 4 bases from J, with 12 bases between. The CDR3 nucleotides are TGTGCCAGCAGCCAAGATACCGGGGGCGGAGAGACCCAGTACTTC. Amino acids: CASSQDTGGGETQYF.

CDR3: CATSRDLNRGLAGHEQYF. The CDR3 nucleotides read TGTGCCACCAGCAGAGATTTGAATCGGGGACTAGCGGGACACGAGCAGTACTTC. The rearrangement links TRBV15 to TRBJ2-7; 13 bases align to TRBD2. Per germline, CDR1 LNHNV and CDR2 YYDKDF (reference sequence). The length of the CDR3 is 18 residues. V lost 0 bases, J lost 5 bases, and 10 bases stayed unmatched.

This CDR3 reads CASSGPSEAFF. In DNA, the CDR3 is TGTGCCAGCTCTGGCCCGTCAGAAGCTTTCTTT. The V gene is TRBV18, the J gene TRBJ1-1; D call uncertain. The CDR3 has 11 amino acids. Germline values: CDR1 KGHSH, CDR2 LQKENI. V lost 6 bases, J lost 8 bases, and 10 bases lay in between.

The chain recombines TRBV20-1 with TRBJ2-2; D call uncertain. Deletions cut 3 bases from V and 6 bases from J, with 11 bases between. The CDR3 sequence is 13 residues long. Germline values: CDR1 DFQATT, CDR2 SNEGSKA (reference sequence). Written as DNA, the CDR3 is TGCAGTGCTAGTCGCCTAAGCGCCGGGGAGCTGTTTTTT. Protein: CSASRLSAGELFF.

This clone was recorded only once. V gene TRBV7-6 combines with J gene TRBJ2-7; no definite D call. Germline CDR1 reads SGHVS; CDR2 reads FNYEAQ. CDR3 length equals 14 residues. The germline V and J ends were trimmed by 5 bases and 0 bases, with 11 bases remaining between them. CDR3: CASSPNPVSYEQYF. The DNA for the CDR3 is TGTGCCAGCAGCCCGAACCCAGTCTCCTACGAGCAGTACTTC.

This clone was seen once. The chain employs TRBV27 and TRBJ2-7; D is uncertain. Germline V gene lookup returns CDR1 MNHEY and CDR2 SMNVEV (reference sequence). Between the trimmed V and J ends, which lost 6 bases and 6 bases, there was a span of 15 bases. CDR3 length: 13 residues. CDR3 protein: CASRRGRVGEQYF. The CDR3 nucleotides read TGTGCCAGCAGGAGAGGACGGGTTGGCGAGCAGTACTTC.

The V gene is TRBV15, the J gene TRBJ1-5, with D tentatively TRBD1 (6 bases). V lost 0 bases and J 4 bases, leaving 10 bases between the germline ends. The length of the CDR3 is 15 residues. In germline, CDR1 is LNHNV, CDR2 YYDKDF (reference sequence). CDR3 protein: CATSRDATGNQPQHF. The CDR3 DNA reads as TGTGCCACCAGCAGAGACGCGACAGGAAATCAGCCCCAGCATTTT.

The CDR3 loop is CASSTTRDTQYF. The CDR3 DNA is TGTGCCAGTAGTACCACCCGTGATACGCAGTATTTT. The chain joins TRBV19 to TRBJ2-3; no clear D. The CDR3 loop spans 12 amino acids. V shed 4 bases and J shed 6 bases, with 8 bases lying between them. Germline V CDR1 and CDR2: LNHDA, SQIVND (reference sequence).

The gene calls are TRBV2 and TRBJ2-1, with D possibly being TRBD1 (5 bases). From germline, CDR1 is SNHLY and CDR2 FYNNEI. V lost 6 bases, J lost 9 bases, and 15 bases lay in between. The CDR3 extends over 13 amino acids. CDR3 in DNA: TGTGCCAGCAGAATACGGACATCCAGTGAGCAGTTCTTC. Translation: CASRIRTSSEQFF.

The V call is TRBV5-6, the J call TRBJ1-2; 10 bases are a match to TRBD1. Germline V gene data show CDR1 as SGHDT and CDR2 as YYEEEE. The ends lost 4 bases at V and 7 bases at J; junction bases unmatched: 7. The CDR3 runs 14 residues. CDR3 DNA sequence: TGTGCCAGCAGCCGGGACAGGGGTGAGGGTGGCTACACCTTC. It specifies CASSRDRGEGGYTF. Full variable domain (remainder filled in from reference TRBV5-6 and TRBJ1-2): DAGVTQSPTHLIKTRGQQVTLRCSPKSGHDTVSWYQQALGQGPQFIFQYYEEEERQRGNFPDRFSGHQFPNYSSELNVNALLLGDSALYLCASSRDRGEGGYTFGSGTRLTVV.

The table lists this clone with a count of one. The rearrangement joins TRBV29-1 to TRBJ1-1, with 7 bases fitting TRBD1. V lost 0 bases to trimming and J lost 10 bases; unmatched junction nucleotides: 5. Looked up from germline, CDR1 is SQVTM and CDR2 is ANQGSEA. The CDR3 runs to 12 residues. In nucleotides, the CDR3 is TGCAGCGTTGAAGATCACAGGGGACCAGCTTTCTTT. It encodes CSVEDHRGPAFF.

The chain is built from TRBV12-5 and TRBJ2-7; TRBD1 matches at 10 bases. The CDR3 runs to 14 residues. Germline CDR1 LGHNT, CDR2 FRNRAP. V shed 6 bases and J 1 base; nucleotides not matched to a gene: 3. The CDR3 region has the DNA TGTGCTAGTGGACCGGGACAGGGGTCCTACGAGCAGTACTTC. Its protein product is CASGPGQGSYEQYF.

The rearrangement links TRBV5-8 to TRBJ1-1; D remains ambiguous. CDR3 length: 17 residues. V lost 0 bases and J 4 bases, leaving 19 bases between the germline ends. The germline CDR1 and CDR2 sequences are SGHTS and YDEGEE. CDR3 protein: CASSLGRREEVSTEAFF. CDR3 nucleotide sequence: TGTGCCAGCAGCTTGGGTAGAAGGGAAGAGGTGAGCACTGAAGCTTTCTTT.

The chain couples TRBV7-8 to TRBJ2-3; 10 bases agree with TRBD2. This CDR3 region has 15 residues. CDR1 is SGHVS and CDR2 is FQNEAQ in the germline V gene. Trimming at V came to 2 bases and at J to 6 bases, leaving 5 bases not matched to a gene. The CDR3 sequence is CASSLSSGSIDTQYF. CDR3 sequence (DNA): TGTGCCAGCAGCTTATCTAGCGGGAGCATCGATACGCAGTATTTT.

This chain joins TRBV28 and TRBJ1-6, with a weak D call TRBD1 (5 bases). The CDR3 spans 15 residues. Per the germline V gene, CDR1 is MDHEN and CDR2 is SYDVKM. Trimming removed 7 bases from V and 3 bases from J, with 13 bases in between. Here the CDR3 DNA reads TGTGCCAGCACCGAGGGGCAAGGCTATAATTCACCCCTCCACTTT. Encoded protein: CASTEGQGYNSPLHF. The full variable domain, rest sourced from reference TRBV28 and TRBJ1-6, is DVKVTQSSRYLVKRTGEKVFLECVQDMDHENMFWYRQDPGLGLRLIYFSYDVKMKEKGDIPEGYSVSREKKERFSLILESASTNQTSMYLCASTEGQGYNSPLHFGNGTRLTVT.